This entry lists 9 T cell receptor beta chains sequenced from one sample in a study of read filtering for tumor transcriptome and immune sequencing. From approximately 400 ng of RNA, a library with molecular barcoded alpha/delta and beta/gamma adaptors was made. Using its own MiXCR run on the reads, TCRdb lists one record per CDR3 protein. Of 75,000 to 90,000 distinct CDR3 sequences in the sample, 12% are singletons; the top ten hold 14% to 15%. Sequencing was done on a sample of a population of CD138-negative cells sorted from bone marrow. Receptors originate from a donor aged 40 or older with multiple myeloma.

This clonotype was seen many times. The V and J genes are TRBV7-2 and TRBJ2-3; 11 bases are shared with TRBD2. Germline CDR1 is SGHTA and CDR2 is FQGNSA. The CDR3 consists of 17 residues. V was clipped by 1 base and J by 3 bases; unmatched bases: 6. The CDR3 DNA reads TGTGCCAGCAGCTTAGGAAGTACTAGCGGGAGTACAGATACGCAGTATTTT. This codes for CASSLGSTSGSTDTQYF.

The sample holds many counts of this clonotype. This chain's CDR3 is CASSLVGGSETQYF. DNA for the CDR3: TGTGCCAGCAGCTTAGTCGGCGGGAGTGAGACCCAGTACTTC. This chain joins TRBV7-9 and TRBJ2-5; 7 bases map to TRBD2. Germline V gene data show CDR1 as SEHNR and CDR2 as FQNEAQ (reference sequence). V gave up 1 base and J gave up 5 bases; unmatched junction bases: 4. This CDR3 is 14 amino acids long.

This clonotype was detected ten times or more. The chain recombines TRBV18 with TRBJ1-1; D possibly corresponds to TRBD1 (6 bases). Per germline, CDR1 KGHSH and CDR2 LQKENI. The CDR3 is 12 residues long. V was shortened by 6 bases and J by 5 bases, with 10 bases between the two germline ends. CDR3 sequence: CASSSGVTEAFF. DNA of the CDR3: TGTGCCAGCTCCTCAGGGGTAACTGAAGCTTTCTTT. Filled out from reference TRBV18 and TRBJ1-1, the complete variable domain reads NAGVMQNPRHLVRRRGQEARLRCSPMKGHSHVYWYRQLPEEGLKFMVYLQKENIIDESGMPKERFSAEFPKEGPSILRIQQVVRGDSAAYFCASSSGVTEAFFGQGTRLTVV.

On this clonotype itself: A far larger clone is only one base removed, so a read error is likely. The chain uses TRBV11-2 and TRBJ2-1; TRBD1 or TRBD2 may be the D gene (5 bases each). The CDR3 spans 13 residues. Germline V gives CDR1 SGHAT, CDR2 FQNNGV. The chain's CDR3 is CASSPTYGAERFF. As DNA, the CDR3 is TGTGCCAGCAGCCCTACATACGGGGCTGAGCGGTTCTTC.

The V and J genes are TRBV27 and TRBJ2-3; D is perhaps TRBD2 (6 bases). Per germline, CDR1 MNHEY and CDR2 SMNVEV (reference sequence). There are 16 residues in the CDR3. V was cut by 3 bases and J by 1 base, with 14 bases left in between. The CDR3 region is CASSFGGTTRTDTQYF. DNA for the CDR3: TGTGCCAGCAGTTTCGGAGGGACGACCCGCACAGATACGCAGTATTTT.

Comment on this clonotype: Because the CDR3 is missing its conserved closing phenylalanine or tryptophan, this is likely a read error. The V and J genes are TRBV19 and TRBJ1-4, with 10 bases fitting TRBD1. The V and J ends lost 5 bases and 4 bases, in that order; junction bases with no gene match: 4. The CDR3 length is 15 residues. The germline V gene has CDR1 LNHDA and CDR2 SQIVND (reference sequence). The CDR3 DNA follows: TGTGCCAGTAGTCCGTGGACAGGGGGTAATGAAAAACTGTTTTTA. This codes for CASSPWTGGNEKLFL.

This clonotype showed up just a few times. Germline is not matched at one junction end, which may reflect a read error. The chain combines TRBV5-1 with TRBJ1-1; D not certain. Germline V gives CDR1 SGHRS, CDR2 YFSETQ. The length of the CDR3 is 14 residues. The CDR3 here is CASSLGQVNTEALF. Written as DNA, the CDR3 is TGCGCCAGCAGCTTGGGTCAGGTGAACACTGAAGCTCTCTTT.

This clonotype occurred many times. Germline is not matched at one junction end, which may reflect a read error. The V and J genes are TRBV7-3 and TRBJ2-1; TRBD1 is a possible D gene (6 bases). The CDR3 runs 15 residues. Germline V CDR1 and CDR2: SGHTA, FQGTGA. The CDR3 DNA is TGTGCCAGCAGCCTAACTCGACAGGAGGCAACCTTCCAGTTCTTC. Translation gives CASSLTRQEATFQFF.

This clonotype was detected a few times. This chain uses TRBV28 with TRBJ2-1, with 7 bases fitting TRBD1. Trimming at V came to 2 bases and at J to 9 bases, leaving 19 bases not matched to a gene. Germline assignment: CDR1 MDHEN and CDR2 SYDVKM. The CDR3 consists of 18 residues. CDR3 in amino acids: CASSLPLRSRGLNSEQFF. Written as DNA, the CDR3 is TGTGCCAGCAGTTTACCCCTGCGTTCAAGGGGGCTTAACAGTGAGCAGTTCTTC.